This TCR beta chain was captured in a study of CD8 T cells in ankylosing spondylitis. Overall study results and limits: Seven or eight highly homologous variants made up a TCR beta motif, and this motif appeared characteristic of ankylosing spondylitis blood. Significantly higher representation of disease-linked clones was reported for matched ankylosing spondylitis synovial fluid.

MiXCR, run by TCRdb on the 5' RACE reads, gives a single entry per CDR3 protein. This sample has approximately 140,000 distinct CDR3 sequences, with approximately 9.7% found just once. In this sample, this clonotype turned up once. Its antigen remains unidentified. Mismatch with germline at one junction end may stem from a read error. The CDR3 contains 15 residues. CDR1 and CDR2 from the germline V gene are DFQATT and SNEGSKA (reference sequence). The rearrangement links TRBV20-1 to TRBJ2-1; 9 bases are shared with TRBD2. The TCR originated in a male donor with ankylosing spondylitis or in good health (not recorded which). The sample was blood, either unsorted or a sorted T cell fraction (not recorded which). DNA of the CDR3: TGCAGTGCTCGACTGGGGACTAGCTTCGTAGGTGAGCTGTTCTTC. Encoded protein: CSARLGTSFVGELFF.